The 27 T cell receptor beta chains reported below all come from one sample, sequenced in a study of blood T cell repertoires in COVID-19. Sequencing used immunoSEQ multiplex PCR; TCRdb keeps in-frame clones, though not all of them. The sample contains some 300,000 clones, approximately 88% of which appear only once. The sample comprised peripheral blood. The origin of the receptors is a woman aged 25 to 39 who had recovered from COVID-19.

This clone was seen just once. The V call is TRBV5-1, the J call TRBJ2-2, with 8 bases matching TRBD2. The CDR3 extends over 15 amino acids. Germline V gene lookup returns CDR1 SGHRS and CDR2 YFSETQ. V shed 2 bases, J shed 4 bases, and the junction held 4 bases outside the gene matches. This CDR3 reads CASSFNGGATGELFF. CDR3 nucleotide sequence: TGCGCCAGCAGCTTCAACGGGGGGGCCACCGGGGAGCTGTTTTTT.

The chain uses TRBV18 and TRBJ2-3; 14 bases are a match to TRBD2. The CDR3 extends over 16 amino acids. Losses at the gene ends were 2 bases for V and 5 bases for J; bases not matched to a gene: 3. CDR1 and CDR2 (germline): KGHSH, LQKENI. The CDR3 loop is CASSPGLAGGEDTQYF. CDR3 DNA: TGTGCCAGCTCACCAGGACTAGCGGGGGGCGAAGATACGCAGTATTTT.

The chain has TRBV3-1 (or the pseudogene TRBV3-2) and TRBJ2-7, with D unresolved. This CDR3 has 12 residues. The germline gives CDR1 LGHDT, CDR2 YNNKEL (reference sequence). V lost 8 bases and J 3 bases, leaving 11 bases between the germline ends. CDR3 protein: CASLGKDYEQYF. DNA for the CDR3: TGTGCCAGCCTAGGTAAGGACTACGAGCAGTACTTC.

The chain links TRBV5-4 to TRBJ2-3, with TRBD2 as a possible D gene (5 bases). Trimming took 6 bases from V and 11 from J, leaving 19 bases between them. CDR3 length equals 13 residues. CDR1 SGHNT and CDR2 YYREEE come from the germline V gene (reference sequence). CDR3 in amino acids: CASTPMGAEVQYF. In nucleotides, the CDR3 is TGTGCCAGCACCCCGATGGGAGCGGAGGTGCAGTATTTT. Using reference TRBV5-4 and TRBJ2-3 for the parts outside the CDR3, the full variable domain is ETGVTQSPTHLIKTRGQQVTLRCSSQSGHNTVSWYQQALGQGPQFIFQYYREEENGRGNFPPRFSGLQFPNYSSELNVNALELDDSALYLCASTPMGAEVQYFGPGTRLTVL.

This clone was detected only a few times. V usage is TRBV28 and J usage is TRBJ2-3; 8 positions match TRBD1. Looked up from germline, CDR1 is MDHEN and CDR2 is SYDVKM. Trimming at V came to 5 bases and at J to 0 bases, leaving 10 bases not matched to a gene. This CDR3 region has 17 residues. CDR3 nucleotide sequence: TGTGCCAGCAGTGGACAGGGCGTTTGGGGGAGCACAGATACGCAGTATTTT. Amino acid sequence: CASSGQGVWGSTDTQYF.

This clone was seen a handful of times. The chain links TRBV6-5 to TRBJ2-4; tentatively, D is TRBD2 (6 bases). With 1 base removed from V and 8 bases from J, the gap between germline ends came to 12 bases. The CDR3 sequence is 14 residues long. Germline CDR1 is MNHEY and CDR2 is SVGAGI. The CDR3 coding sequence is TGTGCCAGCAGTTACTGGGACTCACCGCACATTCAGTACTTC. Residues: CASSYWDSPHIQYF.

The rearrangement links TRBV11-1 to TRBJ1-1, with TRBD1 identical over 7 bases. Germline V gives CDR1 SGHAT, CDR2 FQDESV (reference sequence). The junction had 8 bases not matched to a gene; V was cut back by 0 bases and J by 4 bases. The CDR3 has 16 amino acids. CDR3 coding DNA: TGTGCCAGCAGCTTAGCGAATTTTTGGGACAGCACTGAAGCTTTCTTT. Its protein is CASSLANFWDSTEAFF.

This chain links TRBV5-5 with TRBJ2-7; 10 bases line up with TRBD1. The CDR3 has 13 residues. Germline trimming cut 7 bases from V and 5 bases from J; bases unmatched to any gene: 6. Germline-derived CDR1 and CDR2 are SGHKS and YYEKEE (reference sequence). Here the CDR3 reads CASLGQGLHEQYF. For the CDR3, the DNA is TGTGCCAGCTTGGGACAGGGGTTACACGAGCAGTACTTC.

The chain uses TRBV5-1 and TRBJ1-4, with 7 positions matching TRBD1. The germline gives CDR1 SGHRS, CDR2 YFSETQ. The V segment lost 4 bases and the J segment 5 bases; nucleotides outside the gene matches: 8. This CDR3 region has 15 residues. DNA for the CDR3: TGCGCCAGCAGCCGCGGACAGGAGCGAAATGAAAAACTGTTTTTT. It yields the protein CASSRGQERNEKLFF.

V and J are TRBV7-2 and TRBJ2-5, with 7 bases aligning to TRBD2. CDR1 and CDR2 (germline): SGHTA, FQGNSA. Germline trimming cut 5 bases from V and 1 base from J; bases unmatched to any gene: 4. The CDR3 length is 14 residues. The DNA of the CDR3 is TGTGCCAGCAGCAGGACTAGTATCCAAGAGACCCAGTACTTC. Encoded protein: CASSRTSIQETQYF.

The chain joins TRBV2 to TRBJ1-1; D is unresolved. CDR1 is SNHLY and CDR2 is FYNNEI in the germline V gene. With 3 bases removed from V and 3 bases from J, the gap between germline ends came to 5 bases. There are 12 residues in the CDR3. The CDR3 region is CASSDGYTEAFF. CDR3 bases: TGTGCCAGCAGTGACGGGTACACTGAAGCTTTCTTT. Complete variable domain (other parts from reference TRBV2 and TRBJ1-1): EPEVTQTPSHQVTQMGQEVILRCVPISNHLYFYWYRQILGQKVEFLVSFYNNEISEKSEIFDDQFSVERPDGSNFTLKIRSTKLEDSAMYFCASSDGYTEAFFGQGTRLTVV.

This chain connects TRBV28 to TRBJ1-6, with no clear D. Germline loops: CDR1 MDHEN, CDR2 SYDVKM. The CDR3 spans 14 residues. Trimming pared 7 bases from V and 2 bases from J, leaving 9 bases between. The CDR3 sequence is CASNPSAYNSPLHF. The CDR3 nucleotides are TGTGCCAGCAATCCTTCGGCCTATAATTCACCCCTCCACTTT.

V is TRBV6-5 and J is TRBJ2-5; tentatively, D is TRBD2 (5 bases). The CDR3 totals 12 residues. Germline CDR1 is MNHEY and CDR2 is SVGAGI. The germline V and J ends were trimmed by 7 bases and 6 bases, with 12 bases remaining between them. The CDR3 nucleotides read TGTGCCAGCAATGGAGGTACGAAGACCCAGTACTTC. The encoded protein is CASNGGTKTQYF.

The chain is built from TRBV9 and TRBJ1-2; D is possibly TRBD1 (6 bases). Germline V gene lookup returns CDR1 SGDLS and CDR2 YYNGEE. The CDR3 runs 15 residues. V gave up 0 bases and J gave up 7 bases, with 16 bases separating them. Here the CDR3 DNA reads TGTGCCAGCAGCGTAGGAGGACAGCTACGGGGTGGCTACACCTTC. It encodes CASSVGGQLRGGYTF.

The chain couples TRBV19 to TRBJ2-5; unclear D gene. CDR3 length: 14 amino acids. Germline CDR1 LNHDA, CDR2 SQIVND (reference sequence). The ends were cut back, 6 bases at V and 4 bases at J, with 15 bases in the middle. CDR3 loop: CASSSTNGRETQYF. CDR3 in DNA: TGTGCCAGTAGCAGTACTAACGGTCGAGAGACCCAGTACTTC.

This clone was detected only once. V and J are TRBV30 and TRBJ1-5, with a weak D call TRBD1 (5 bases). V was clipped by 0 bases and J by 3 bases, with 9 bases between them. Germline CDR1 reads GTSNPN; CDR2 reads SVGIG (reference sequence). The CDR3 is 14 amino acids. This CDR3 is CAWSVGGDNQPQHF. CDR3 bases: TGTGCCTGGAGTGTAGGAGGGGACAATCAGCCCCAGCATTTT.

V and J are TRBV12-3 or TRBV12-4 and TRBJ2-7; tentatively, D is TRBD1 (6 bases). CDR3 length equals 13 residues. Deletions cut 5 bases from V and 5 bases from J, with 13 bases between. CDR3 DNA: TGTGCCAGCAGTCGCGCTGGGGGCCACGAGCAGTACTTC. It encodes CASSRAGGHEQYF.

This chain links TRBV30 with TRBJ1-3; 8 positions agree with TRBD1. V lost 4 bases and J lost 8; bases outside the gene matches: 7. Germline V gene lookup returns CDR1 GTSNPN and CDR2 SVGIG (reference sequence). This CDR3 comprises 13 residues. The CDR3 nucleotides read TGTGCCTGGATCCGGACAGGGCCAGACACCATATATTTT. Amino acids: CAWIRTGPDTIYF.

There are a few counts of this clone. The rearrangement uses TRBV6-1 and TRBJ2-7, with 7 positions matching TRBD1. The CDR3 consists of 16 residues. Germline V gene lookup returns CDR1 MNHNS and CDR2 SASEGT. V lost 2 bases, J lost 3 bases, and 10 bases stayed unmatched. The CDR3 nucleotides read TGTGCCAGCAGTGAAATTGGGAGACAGGGACGCTACGAGCAGTACTTC. This gives the protein CASSEIGRQGRYEQYF.

The chain recombines TRBV7-9 with TRBJ1-3; TRBD1 might be the D (6 bases). With 6 bases removed from V and 8 bases from J, the gap between germline ends came to 14 bases. Germline V gene sequence: CDR1 SEHNR, CDR2 FQNEAQ (reference sequence). The CDR3 is 13 amino acids. The CDR3 is CASRHTGMDTIYF. Written as DNA, the CDR3 is TGTGCCAGCAGGCATACAGGGATGGACACCATATATTTT.

This sequence joins TRBV3-1 (or the pseudogene TRBV3-2) and TRBJ1-6, with 7 bases lining up with TRBD1. Trimming removed 0 bases from V and 6 bases from J; junction bases left unmatched: 2. CDR3 length equals 15 residues. The germline CDR1 and CDR2 sequences are LGHDT and YNNKEL (reference sequence). CDR3 loop: CASSQETGSNSPLHF. In DNA form, the CDR3 reads TGTGCCAGCAGCCAAGAGACAGGGAGTAATTCACCCCTCCACTTT.

This clone was seen more than once but under ten times. The genes are TRBV2 and TRBJ2-2, with 8 bases fitting TRBD1. The CDR3 sequence is 14 residues long. Germline values: CDR1 SNHLY, CDR2 FYNNEI. J lost 9 bases, V lost 6 bases, and 9 bases had no gene match. In nucleotides, the CDR3 is TGTGCCAGCAGCTCCGGACAGGGTGGGCGGGAGCTGTTTTTT. This gives the protein CASSSGQGGRELFF. Full variable domain (remainder filled in from reference TRBV2 and TRBJ2-2): EPEVTQTPSHQVTQMGQEVILRCVPISNHLYFYWYRQILGQKVEFLVSFYNNEISEKSEIFDDQFSVERPDGSNFTLKIRSTKLEDSAMYFCASSSGQGGRELFFGEGSRLTVL.

The chain links TRBV20-1 to TRBJ2-6; D is uncertain. The V and J ends lost 4 bases and 1 base respectively, with 17 bases between them. The CDR3 runs to 17 residues. The germline V gene has CDR1 DFQATT and CDR2 SNEGSKA (reference sequence). The CDR3 loop is CSATDLLQSSGANVLTF. The DNA of the CDR3 is TGCAGTGCTACTGACTTACTTCAAAGTTCTGGGGCCAACGTCCTGACTTTC.

This clone was counted between two and nine times. The rearrangement links TRBV28 to TRBJ1-4, with TRBD1 identical over 8 bases. There are 14 residues in the CDR3. Germline CDR1 reads MDHEN; CDR2 reads SYDVKM. V was pared by 5 bases and J by 8 bases, with 7 bases of the junction left unmatched. CDR3 sequence reads: CASSSTGGREKLFF. The CDR3 region has the DNA TGTGCCAGCAGTAGTACAGGGGGTAGGGAAAAACTGTTTTTT.

The chain uses TRBV6-4 and TRBJ2-6; possibly TRBD2 for D (6 bases). This CDR3 comprises 15 residues. Looked up from germline, CDR1 is MRHNA and CDR2 is SNTAGT. Trimming removed 2 bases at V and 4 bases at J, with 9 bases between. CDR3 DNA sequence: TGTGCCAGCAGTGACGGGGGGTCCGGGGCCAACGTCCTGACTTTC. Protein sequence: CASSDGGSGANVLTF.

The genes are TRBV4-3 and TRBJ1-4, with TRBD1 identical over 8 bases. V trimming: 6 bases; J trimming: 6 bases; junction bases outside the gene matches: 3. The CDR3 has 13 amino acids. From germline, CDR1 is LGHNA and CDR2 YSLEER. The CDR3 loop is CASSGQGYEKLFF. The CDR3 DNA follows: TGCGCCAGCAGTGGACAGGGTTATGAAAAACTGTTTTTT.

This clone was seen a few times. The chain combines TRBV2 with TRBJ1-5, with D uncertain. From germline, CDR1 is SNHLY and CDR2 FYNNEI. V gave up 5 bases and J gave up 0 bases, with 11 bases separating them. This CDR3 is built from 15 residues. The CDR3 protein is CASSKVAYSNQPQHF. The CDR3 coding sequence is TGTGCCAGCAGTAAGGTAGCTTATAGCAATCAGCCCCAGCATTTT.